Listed below are T cell receptor beta chains from one sample, sequenced in a study of T cells in Graves' hyperthyroidism and ophthalmopathy. MiXCR, applied by TCRdb to the multiplex PCR reads, yields one record per CDR3 protein. The sample includes more than 650,000 distinct CDR3 sequences, approximately 14% of them seen just once. The sequencing input was blood. All receptors come from a woman aged 18 to 35 with Graves' hyperthyroidism. Both conserved end residues are part of each CDR3. Fields, in order: J gene, D gene, V gene, clone size, CDR3 protein, CDR3 DNA. The D gene is left open where the match is weak. Clone size is given for some rows only: seen once, a few or many times, or a class if the clone is expanded.

TRBJ1-5	-	TRBV6-5	many	CASSYSGSSNQPQHF	TGTGCCAGCAGTTACAGTGGGAGCAGCAATCAGCCCCAGCATTTT
TRBJ2-1	TRBD2	TRBV28	-	CASRPTSGRPHVMNEQFF	TGTGCCAGCAGACCTACTAGCGGGAGGCCCCATGTGATGAATGAGCAGTTCTTC
TRBJ2-2	TRBD1	TRBV6-2/TRBV6-3	many	CASSYSGQGYSGELFF	TGTGCCAGCAGTTACTCGGGACAGGGATATTCCGGGGAGCTGTTTTTT
TRBJ2-1	TRBD2	TRBV10-3	-	CAISERLAGGPSYNEQFF	TGTGCCATCAGTGAACGTCTAGCGGGAGGGCCGTCCTACAATGAGCAGTTCTTC
TRBJ2-1	TRBD2	TRBV13	few	CASSSTPGLAGNEQFF	TGTGCCAGCAGCTCAACACCTGGACTAGCGGGGAATGAGCAGTTCTTC
TRBJ2-2	-	TRBV9	once	CASSVGNVGTGELFF	TGTGCCAGCAGCGTAGGAAATGTAGGGACCGGGGAGCTGTTTTTT
TRBJ2-7	TRBD2	TRBV4-1	few	CASSQSLAGSGFYEQYF	TGCGCCAGCAGCCAAAGTCTTGCTGGTAGCGGGTTCTACGAGCAGTACTTC
TRBJ2-7	-	TRBV10-3	few	CAIKLELLSYEQYF	TGTGCCATCAAATTGGAACTCCTCTCCTACGAGCAGTACTTC
TRBJ1-1	-	TRBV12-3/TRBV12-4	few	CASSKGQRRGTEAFF	TGTGCCAGCAGCAAAGGGCAGCGGCGGGGGACTGAAGCTTTCTTT
TRBJ2-7	-	TRBV2	few	CASSDQVFSYEQYF	TGTGCCAGCAGTGACCAGGTTTTCTCCTACGAGCAGTACTTC
TRBJ2-7	-	TRBV11-2	few	CASVFSPNYEQYF	TGTGCCAGCGTCTTCTCACCGAACTACGAGCAGTACTTC
TRBJ2-6	TRBD1	TRBV19	-	CASSWTGGSSGANVLTF	TGTGCCAGTAGTTGGACAGGGGGCAGCTCTGGGGCCAACGTCCTGACTTTC
TRBJ2-3	-	TRBV10-1	-	CASSPSLDTQYF	TGCGCCAGCAGCCCGTCCTTAGATACGCAGTATTTT
TRBJ1-1	-	TRBV29-1	-	CSVVTASTEAFF	TGCAGCGTTGTAACGGCCAGCACTGAAGCTTTCTTT